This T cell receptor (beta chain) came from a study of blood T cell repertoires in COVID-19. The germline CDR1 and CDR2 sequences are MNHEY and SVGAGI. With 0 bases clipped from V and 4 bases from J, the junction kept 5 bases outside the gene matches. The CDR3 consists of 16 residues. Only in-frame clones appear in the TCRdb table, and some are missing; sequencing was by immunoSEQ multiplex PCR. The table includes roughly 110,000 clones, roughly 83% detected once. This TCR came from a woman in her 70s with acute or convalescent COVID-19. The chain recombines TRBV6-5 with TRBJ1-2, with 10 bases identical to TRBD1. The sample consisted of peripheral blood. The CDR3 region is CASSYSWTGGTYGYTF. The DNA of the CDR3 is TGTGCCAGCAGTTACTCTTGGACAGGGGGAACCTATGGCTACACCTTC.